This record concerns one T cell receptor beta chain sequence. The source of the sample is a study of cytomegalovirus exposure and HLA in healthy donors. Donors in the study were healthy people who gave bone marrow. Each donor was nominally healthy when sampled (though unrecorded immune exposures were likely). PCR employed 60 Vbeta and 13 Jbeta primers. Generated by immunoSEQ multiplex PCR, the TCRdb table keeps only in-frame clones and is missing some. In the table there are 200,000 or so clones, roughly 80% of which are singletons. The receptor comes from a man aged 40-55 years in good health and CMV-seropositive. The sequencing sample was made of PBMCs.

This CDR3 is CASSYYTRREETQYF. The CDR3 DNA is TGTGCCAGCAGTTACTATACCCGCAGGGAAGAGACCCAGTACTTC. The genes are TRBV6-5 and TRBJ2-5; TRBD1 might be the D (5 bases). CDR1 MNHEY and CDR2 SVGAGI come from the germline V gene. The germline V and J ends were trimmed by 1 base and 3 bases, with 12 bases remaining between them. CDR3 size: 15 residues.